This entry lists 29 T cell receptor beta chains sequenced from one sample in a study of blood T cell repertoires in COVID-19. Produced via immunoSEQ multiplex PCR; TCRdb's table is partial and in-frame only. The data contain under 200,000 clones, roughly 83% of them singletons. The sample taken for sequencing was peripheral blood. Receptors were obtained from a woman aged 60 to 75 with acute or convalescent COVID-19.

The V and J genes are TRBV30 and TRBJ1-5; 10 bases fit TRBD1. The germline V gene has CDR1 GTSNPN and CDR2 SVGIG (reference sequence). CDR3 length: 15 amino acids. V lost 3 bases and J lost 7; bases outside the gene matches: 9. The CDR3 reads CAWSFRTGGWQPQHF. Written as DNA, the CDR3 is TGTGCCTGGAGCTTTAGGACAGGGGGGTGGCAGCCCCAGCATTTT. Filled out from reference TRBV30 and TRBJ1-5, the complete variable domain reads SQTIHQWPATLVQPVGSPLSLECTVEGTSNPNLYWYRQAAGRGLQLLFYSVGIGQISSEVPQNLSASRPQDRQFILSSKKLLLSDSGFYLCAWSFRTGGWQPQHFGDGTRLSIL.

V gene TRBV2 combines with J gene TRBJ1-4, with D uncertain. This CDR3 region has 14 residues. CDR1 and CDR2 from the germline V gene are SNHLY and FYNNEI. Trimming removed 4 bases from V and 7 bases from J, with 13 bases in between. The CDR3: CASSVNGYSEKLFF. CDR3 in DNA: TGTGCCAGCAGTGTGAACGGGTATAGTGAAAAACTGTTTTTT.

This clone is a singleton in its sample. V and J are TRBV14 and TRBJ1-2; D is unresolved. This CDR3 spans 13 amino acids. V dropped 6 bases and J dropped 3 bases, with 11 bases sitting between them. Germline V CDR1 and CDR2: SGHDN, FVKESK. The CDR3 DNA reads TGTGCCAGCAGTATCCAGCAGGACTATGGCTACACCTTC. Translation gives CASSIQQDYGYTF.

The chain uses TRBV18 and TRBJ1-1; 7 bases are shared with TRBD1. Per the germline V gene, CDR1 is KGHSH and CDR2 is LQKENI. With 3 bases clipped from V and 1 base from J, the junction kept 8 bases outside the gene matches. The CDR3 consists of 16 residues. The CDR3 coding sequence is TGTGCCAGCTCACCCGGGTTAGGACAGGAGAACACTGAAGCTTTCTTT. Translation gives CASSPGLGQENTEAFF.

As DNA, the CDR3 is TGTGCCAGCAGCCCCTTGACTAGCGGGGGGGAGGATGAGCAGTTCTTC. This sequence encodes CASSPLTSGGEDEQFF. The rearrangement uses TRBV7-6 and TRBJ2-1, with 14 nucleotides matching TRBD2. V lost 5 bases and J lost 8; bases outside the gene matches: 8. Germline CDR1 SGHVS, CDR2 FNYEAQ. CDR3 length: 16 residues.

This chain links TRBV2 with TRBJ2-7, with 9 bases matching TRBD1. The germline V gene has CDR1 SNHLY and CDR2 FYNNEI. The CDR3 runs 12 residues. V shed 6 bases, J shed 6 bases, and the junction held 3 bases outside the gene matches. The CDR3 here is CASSKGQGEQYF. The CDR3 DNA reads TGTGCCAGCAGCAAGGGACAGGGCGAGCAGTACTTC.

The chain recombines TRBV7-2 with TRBJ2-2; D is possibly TRBD1 (5 bases). This CDR3 contains 14 residues. The germline CDR1 and CDR2 sequences are SGHTA and FQGNSA. V lost 5 bases, J lost 4 bases, and 11 bases lay in between. The CDR3 nucleotides read TGTGCCAGCAGCCCCGGACACGTCACCGGGGAGCTGTTTTTT. Its protein is CASSPGHVTGELFF.

This clone was counted a few times. The CDR3 nucleotides are TGTGCCAGCAGTCCACGGACAGGGCAATCGTACAGACCCCAGCATTTT. Translated: CASSPRTGQSYRPQHF. This sequence joins TRBV6-2 or TRBV6-3 and TRBJ1-5; 8 nucleotides line up with TRBD1. CDR1 and CDR2 (germline): MNHEY, SVGEGT. V shed 5 bases and J 10 bases; nucleotides not matched to a gene: 16. CDR3 length: 16 amino acids.

The chain employs TRBV6-2 or TRBV6-3 and TRBJ2-1; TRBD2 aligns across 8 bases. V trimming: 4 bases; J trimming: 6 bases; junction bases outside the gene matches: 8. The CDR3 is made up of 15 amino acids. Germline V gene lookup returns CDR1 MNHEY and CDR2 SVGEGT. CDR3 DNA: TGTGCCAGCAGTTCGACTTTAGCGGGGTCCAATGAGCAGTTCTTC. It encodes CASSSTLAGSNEQFF.

V is TRBV30 and J is TRBJ1-4, with TRBD1 matching 12 bases. V lost 6 bases to trimming and J lost 4 bases; unmatched junction nucleotides: 12. The CDR3 runs to 17 residues. CDR1 GTSNPN and CDR2 SVGIG come from the germline V gene (reference sequence). The CDR3 protein is CACSSGTGGFLNEKLFF. The CDR3 nucleotides read TGTGCCTGCTCGTCCGGGACAGGGGGCTTCCTTAATGAAAAACTGTTTTTT.

Of note for this clone: The identical CDR3 is also encoded by other nucleotide sequences in the sample. This chain links TRBV5-1 with TRBJ2-5, with TRBD1 matching 7 bases. Unmatched junction bases numbered 3, after V lost 0 bases and J lost 4 bases. Germline V gene sequence: CDR1 SGHRS, CDR2 YFSETQ. The CDR3 runs 14 residues. This CDR3 is CASSLGQGGETQYF. As DNA, the CDR3 is TGCGCCAGCAGCTTGGGACAGGGTGGAGAGACCCAGTACTTC.

The chain links TRBV6-2 or TRBV6-3 to TRBJ2-3; TRBD2 matches at 9 bases. The CDR3 covers 19 residues. Germline assignment: CDR1 MNHEY and CDR2 SVGEGT. J lost 0 bases, V lost 2 bases, and 12 bases had no gene match. DNA for the CDR3: TGTGCCAGCAGTTACGAGCGGGGGGCCGACGCCTCTAGCACAGATACGCAGTATTTT. This codes for CASSYERGADASSTDTQYF.

The rearrangement links TRBV5-1 to TRBJ1-5; D not certain. CDR1 and CDR2 from the germline V gene are SGHRS and YFSETQ. This CDR3 comprises 13 residues. The ends were cut back, 0 bases at V and 5 bases at J, with 6 bases in the middle. CDR3 sequence: CASSLAPYQPQHF. The CDR3 DNA follows: TGCGCCAGCAGCTTGGCCCCATATCAGCCCCAGCATTTT.

Only one count was recorded for this clone. This chain connects TRBV5-1 to TRBJ1-6, with D perhaps matching TRBD1 (6 bases). This CDR3 region has 14 residues. The germline V gene encodes CDR1 SGHRS and CDR2 YFSETQ. V was shortened by 0 bases and J by 7 bases, with 8 bases between the two germline ends. CDR3 protein: CASSLDRANSPLHF. The CDR3 nucleotides read TGCGCCAGCAGCTTGGACAGGGCAAATTCACCCCTCCACTTT.

V and J are TRBV18 and TRBJ1-1, with 8 bases identical to TRBD1. The CDR3 covers 14 residues. J lost 1 base, V lost 5 bases, and 3 bases had no gene match. Per germline, CDR1 KGHSH and CDR2 LQKENI. The CDR3 bases are TGTGCCAGCTCAGCCGACAGGGGGAACACTGAAGCTTTCTTT. Its translation is CASSADRGNTEAFF.

The V gene is TRBV18, the J gene TRBJ1-3, with 9 bases fitting TRBD1. CDR1 is KGHSH, CDR2 LQKENI, per germline. Trimming took 5 bases from V and 2 from J; bases not matched to a gene: 4. This CDR3 is built from 15 residues. CDR3 sequence reads: CASSEDRGPGNTIYF. The CDR3 region has the DNA TGTGCCAGCTCAGAGGACAGGGGACCTGGAAACACCATATATTTT.

This clone was found a few times. The CDR3 here is CASSLGGRTSYNSPLHF. The CDR3, as DNA: TGCGCCAGCAGCTTGGGGGGGCGGACTTCCTATAATTCACCCCTCCACTTT. This chain joins TRBV5-1 and TRBJ1-6; D possibly corresponds to TRBD1 (6 bases). Trimming took 0 bases from V and 1 from J, leaving 11 bases between them. CDR1 SGHRS and CDR2 YFSETQ come from the germline V gene. The CDR3 length is 17 residues. Looking up the rest from reference TRBV5-1 and TRBJ1-6 gives the full variable domain: KAGVTQTPRYLIKTRGQQVTLSCSPISGHRSVSWYQQTPGQGLQFLFEYFSETQRNKGNFPGRFSGRQFSNSRSEMNVSTLELGDSALYLCASSLGGRTSYNSPLHFGNGTRLTVT.

The chain links TRBV5-1 to TRBJ2-5, with D possibly being TRBD2 (6 bases). V shed 0 bases and J shed 9 bases, with 9 bases lying between them. This CDR3 region has 12 residues. The germline V gene has CDR1 SGHRS and CDR2 YFSETQ. The CDR3 loop reads CASSLGGGAQYF. The DNA of the CDR3 is TGCGCCAGCAGCTTGGGCGGAGGGGCCCAGTACTTC.

In its sample, this clone was seen once. The CDR3: CASSPGTVFSPLHF. Written as DNA, the CDR3 is TGTGCCAGCAGCCCCGGGACAGTGTTTTCACCCCTCCACTTT. The rearrangement links TRBV6-5 to TRBJ1-6; 7 nucleotides align to TRBD1. The germline CDR1 and CDR2 sequences are MNHEY and SVGAGI. V lost 6 bases to trimming and J lost 9 bases; unmatched junction nucleotides: 8. This CDR3 region has 14 residues.

In this sample, this clone turned up a few times. J is TRBJ2-1 and V is TRBV5-1; no reliable D call. Germline lookup yields CDR1 SGHRS and CDR2 YFSETQ. Trimming took off 0 bases at V and 5 bases at J, with 6 bases between the two ends. CDR3 length: 13 amino acids. The CDR3 region has the DNA TGCGCCAGCAGCTTGGGACTCCACAATGAGCAGTTCTTC. Translated, it gives CASSLGLHNEQFF. The full variable domain, completed using reference TRBV5-1 and TRBJ2-1, is KAGVTQTPRYLIKTRGQQVTLSCSPISGHRSVSWYQQTPGQGLQFLFEYFSETQRNKGNFPGRFSGRQFSNSRSEMNVSTLELGDSALYLCASSLGLHNEQFFGPGTRLTVL.

The chain carries TRBV19 and TRBJ1-5; D gene ambiguous. The CDR3 runs to 15 residues. V was clipped by 1 base and J by 0 bases, with 7 bases between them. The germline V gene encodes CDR1 LNHDA and CDR2 SQIVND (reference sequence). CDR3 sequence (DNA): TGTGCCAGTAGTATAGGCGGATATAGCAATCAGCCCCAGCATTTT. Protein: CASSIGGYSNQPQHF.

The rearrangement uses TRBV6-6 and TRBJ2-3, with 7 positions matching TRBD1. This CDR3 has 13 residues. After removal of 6 bases from V and 6 bases from J, the junction contained 6 bases not matched to a gene. CDR1 and CDR2 (germline): MNHNY, SVGAGI (reference sequence). This CDR3 reads CASSRPTGDTQYF. CDR3 coding DNA: TGTGCCAGCAGCCGGCCGACAGGGGATACGCAGTATTTT.

CDR3 DNA sequence: TGTGCCAGCAGCTTAACCCAGACACAAGAGACCCAGTACTTC. This codes for CASSLTQTQETQYF. The chain has TRBV7-3 and TRBJ2-5; D remains ambiguous. This CDR3 is 14 amino acids long. Trimming took off 0 bases at V and 2 bases at J, with 7 bases between the two ends. Per germline, CDR1 SGHTA and CDR2 FQGTGA.

J is TRBJ2-3 and V is TRBV5-1; tentatively, D is TRBD2 (5 bases). The CDR3 is made up of 14 amino acids. The V and J ends lost 0 bases and 3 bases respectively, with 8 bases between them. Germline V lookup: CDR1 SGHRS, CDR2 YFSETQ. CDR3 amino acids: CASSLVTGTDTQYF. The CDR3 coding sequence is TGCGCCAGCAGCTTGGTGACGGGGACAGATACGCAGTATTTT.

The chain carries TRBV10-2 and TRBJ2-2; D not resolved. V lost 1 base, J lost 5 bases, and 5 bases lay in between. Germline CDR1 WSHSY, CDR2 SAAADI. CDR3 length: 13 amino acids. CDR3 amino acids: CASSELSTGELFF. For the CDR3, the DNA is TGCGCCAGCAGTGAGTTGTCTACCGGGGAGCTGTTTTTT.

V usage is TRBV19 and J usage is TRBJ1-1; tentatively, D is TRBD1 (6 bases). V was clipped by 6 bases and J by 0 bases, with 11 bases between them. The germline V gene has CDR1 LNHDA and CDR2 SQIVND (reference sequence). The length of the CDR3 is 14 residues. CDR3 region: CASREDRLNTEAFF. CDR3 DNA: TGTGCCAGTAGAGAGGACAGATTGAACACTGAAGCTTTCTTT.

A single count supports this clone. This sequence joins TRBV7-9 and TRBJ1-5, with D unclear. This CDR3 spans 14 amino acids. V dropped 3 bases and J dropped 5 bases, with 11 bases sitting between them. Per germline, CDR1 SEHNR and CDR2 FQNEAQ (reference sequence). This chain's CDR3 is CASSLGSSHQPQHF. The CDR3 nucleotides are TGTGCCAGCAGCTTGGGCTCCAGCCATCAGCCCCAGCATTTT.

The V call is TRBV7-2, the J call TRBJ2-7; 7 nucleotides align to TRBD1. CDR3 size: 15 residues. Germline assignment: CDR1 SGHTA and CDR2 FQGNSA. V lost 1 base, J lost 1 base, and 4 bases stayed unmatched. This CDR3 is CASSLGRDRSYEQYF. CDR3 in DNA: TGTGCCAGCAGCTTAGGCCGGGACAGATCCTACGAGCAGTACTTC.

The genes are TRBV24-1 and TRBJ2-4; tentatively, D is TRBD2 (5 bases). This CDR3 is 20 amino acids long. Germline assignment: CDR1 KGHDR and CDR2 SFDVKD. Trimming pared 1 base from V and 0 bases from J, leaving 21 bases between. The CDR3 region is CATSDLSPGVKVLAKNIQYF. The CDR3 DNA follows: TGTGCCACCAGTGATTTATCTCCCGGGGTTAAGGTTCTAGCCAAAAACATTCAGTACTTC.